Following are 10 T cell receptor beta chains from one sample sequenced in a study of neoadjuvant anti-PD-1 for oral cavity cancer. Documented time point: after neoadjuvant nivolumab, at surgical resection. Sequencing was performed with immunoSEQ multiplex PCR; in TCRdb, only in-frame clones are kept and a portion is missing. This sample has several thousand clones, with 65% to 75% found just once. Here the sequenced sample was PBMCs, taken after nivolumab (anti-PD-1) treatment. These receptor sequences come from a person aged 35-79 years with oral cavity squamous cell carcinoma.

This clone occurred a few times. The rearrangement joins TRBV19 to TRBJ1-2, with 9 bases fitting TRBD1. Germline lookup yields CDR1 LNHDA and CDR2 SQIVND (reference sequence). Trimming at V came to 10 bases and at J to 8 bases, leaving 5 bases not matched to a gene. The CDR3 extends over 11 amino acids. The CDR3 spells CATGTGSGYTF. In DNA form, the CDR3 reads TGTGCCACTGGGACAGGGTCCGGCTACACCTTC.

This clone occurred once. The chain couples TRBV15 to TRBJ1-1; 11 bases fit TRBD1. Germline V gene lookup returns CDR1 LNHNV and CDR2 YYDKDF (reference sequence). The CDR3 spans 15 residues. The ends lost 0 bases at V and 7 bases at J; junction bases unmatched: 4. CDR3 sequence: CATSRDRGTGGEAFF. The CDR3 DNA follows: TGTGCCACCAGCAGAGATAGGGGGACAGGGGGTGAAGCTTTCTTT.

The chain carries TRBV2 and TRBJ1-2; D not resolved. The CDR3 has 15 residues. The ends were cut back, 2 bases at V and 3 bases at J, with 13 bases in the middle. Germline CDR1 is SNHLY and CDR2 is FYNNEI. CDR3 loop: CASSELVMTHYGYTF. In nucleotides, the CDR3 is TGTGCCAGCAGTGAACTGGTCATGACCCACTATGGCTACACCTTC.

V gene TRBV11-3 combines with J gene TRBJ2-2; no clear D. CDR3 size: 18 residues. The V end was cut by 6 bases, the J end by 3 bases, with 23 bases between. Germline lookup yields CDR1 SGHNT and CDR2 YENEEA. CDR3 in DNA: TGTGCCAGCAGAATACAAACAAAAAGAACAATCGACACCGGGGAGCTGTTTTTT. As protein: CASRIQTKRTIDTGELFF.

The chain recombines TRBV9 with TRBJ1-2, with 7 positions matching TRBD1. Germline V lookup: CDR1 SGDLS, CDR2 YYNGEE. The CDR3 loop spans 16 amino acids. After removal of 0 bases from V and 2 bases from J, the junction contained 7 bases not matched to a gene. The CDR3, as DNA: TGTGCCAGCAGCGTAGACGGAGGGGGCCTCAACTATGGCTACACCTTC. Its translation is CASSVDGGGLNYGYTF.

The chain carries TRBV9 and TRBJ2-1, with 7 nucleotides matching TRBD2. The CDR3 loop spans 15 amino acids. CDR1 is SGDLS, CDR2 YYNGEE, per germline. V was pared by 2 bases and J by 2 bases, with 4 bases of the junction left unmatched. The CDR3 DNA reads TGTGCCAGCAGCGTCTCCGGGACTACCTACAATGAGCAGTTCTTC. Protein sequence: CASSVSGTTYNEQFF.

The V and J genes are TRBV5-1 and TRBJ1-1; a weak D match, TRBD1 (5 bases). The CDR3 is 15 residues long. Germline CDR1 is SGHRS and CDR2 is YFSETQ. V dropped 1 base and J dropped 0 bases, with 10 bases sitting between them. The CDR3 reads CASSLRTFLNTEAFF. In nucleotides, the CDR3 is TGCGCCAGCAGCTTGCGGACATTCCTGAACACTGAAGCTTTCTTT. The complete variable domain, with remaining parts taken from reference TRBV5-1 and TRBJ1-1, reads KAGVTQTPRYLIKTRGQQVTLSCSPISGHRSVSWYQQTPGQGLQFLFEYFSETQRNKGNFPGRFSGRQFSNSRSEMNVSTLELGDSALYLCASSLRTFLNTEAFFGQGTRLTVV.

The genes are TRBV15 and TRBJ1-5; 12 bases agree with TRBD1. Losses at the gene ends were 5 bases for V and 6 bases for J; bases not matched to a gene: 2. The CDR3 has 14 amino acids. Per the germline V gene, CDR1 is LNHNV and CDR2 is YYDKDF (reference sequence). In nucleotides, the CDR3 is TGTGCCACCAGCGGGACAGGGGGCATTCAGCCCCAGCATTTT. This translates into CATSGTGGIQPQHF.

The chain recombines TRBV4-3 with TRBJ1-3, with a tentative D call TRBD1 (5 bases). Germline V gene data show CDR1 as LGHNA and CDR2 as YSLEER. CDR3 size: 17 residues. Trimming took 0 bases from V and 0 from J, leaving 12 bases between them. This CDR3 reads CASSQDLVGTSGNTIYF. CDR3 sequence (DNA): TGCGCCAGCAGCCAAGATTTGGTTGGGACCTCTGGAAACACCATATATTTT.

The chain employs TRBV27 and TRBJ1-4, with a tentative D call TRBD1 (5 bases). CDR1 and CDR2 (germline): MNHEY, SMNVEV (reference sequence). V lost 5 bases and J 13 bases, leaving 20 bases between the germline ends. The CDR3 runs 14 residues. The CDR3 is CASSQPGPERRLFF. The CDR3 DNA is TGTGCCAGCAGTCAGCCGGGACCGGAAAGGAGACTGTTTTTT.